This TCR beta chain was recorded in a study of Tregs in tolerant kidney transplant recipients (dated by TCRdb to between 2018 and 2021). Regarding the complete study: The transplants used related donors along with nonmyeloablative bone marrow transplantation, and in the human trials mixed chimerism was transient. TCRbeta sequencing was used in the study to identify donor-specific regulatory T cells before combined kidney and bone marrow transplantation, and the identified cells were then tracked after transplant. Overall study outcomes, separate from this receptor: The most biologically relevant and donor-specific TCRbeta repertoire appeared to be identified by expanding Tregs with activated donor B cells. Because the PCR primers were changed over time for some patients, nucleotide-level comparison could not be performed across the samples from those patients. In tolerant patients, the expansion of donor-specific Tregs was greater than global Treg expansion, suggesting that the expansion was antigen-driven rather than nonspecific. Biological reproducibility was not directly assessed, although technical replication error appeared to be minimal. The study was constrained by small patient numbers, and validation of the findings is required in larger populations and under other immunosuppression protocols.

The CDR3 spans 15 residues, from the cysteine through the phenylalanine. Only CDR3 DNA is held: 45 bases, read in frame from base 1. Via the germline V gene, CDR1 is SGHTA and CDR2 FQGNSA. V is shortened by 5 bases, J by 4 bases, and the region joining them spans 17 bases. For TCRbeta CDR3 sequencing, genomic DNA from the sorted cells was extracted using the QIAGEN DNeasy Blood and Tissue Kit. Through immunoSEQ, high-throughput TCRbeta CDR3 sequencing was done commercially, including PCR amplification with internal controls and bias correction. The paper's processing steps were these. Unique productive TCRbeta sequences were defined by CDR3 nucleotide sequence when primers matched and otherwise by CDR3 amino acid sequence together with Vbeta and Jbeta genes. Sorting error was corrected by removing sequences shared between sorted populations at a frequency ratio of 2:1 or less, and the remaining shared sequences were assigned to the higher population. Sequences were defined as donor-reactive when expanded at least 5-fold in CFSE-low cells versus unstimulated cells and present at a frequency of at least 0.01% in CFSE-low cells. Jensen-Shannon divergence calculated on the top 100 TCRbeta sequences ranked by frequency was used to measure repertoire divergence. For samples with multiple sequencing runs, sorting error was corrected in each run separately before the runs were combined. What TCRdb holds here is the immuneACCESS table cut down to in-frame rearrangements. Part of the clones is not present; checked against another copy, under half of the missing clones reflect an unresolved V gene, and the others are unexplained. D and trimming come from the DNA, and the V and J calls and clone size come from that table. This sample comprises fewer than 100,000 clones, 93% of them detected only once. The ten largest clones take up 0.46% of the sample.

The sample's time point label, in plain terms: blood sample drawn before combined kidney and bone marrow transplant. Unstimulated Tregs (CD4+CD25+CD127-), CD4+ non-Tregs (CD4+CD25-), CD4 and CD8 cells were FACS-sorted from thawed PBMCs. Patients were a few combined kidney and bone marrow transplant recipients from the ITN036ST trial, and only these trial subjects had samples available. Healthy control blood was processed by Ficoll density gradient to PBMCs and cryopreserved; patient PBMCs were collected before and after transplant. Worth noting for this clone: Its antigen is not yet known. No quality values exist for individual bases; no much larger clone is one base distant.

The rearrangement combines TRBV7-2 with TRBJ1-2; perhaps TRBD1 is the D gene, with 6 bases matching. The sequence derives from a human donor who received a combined kidney and bone marrow transplant. Sequencing used CD4+ T cells from blood, obtained before the transplant. The CDR3 protein sequence reads: CASSLARTAIYGYTF. The nucleotide sequence is TGTGCCAGCAGCCTTGCCCGGACAGCCATCTATGGCTACACCTTC.